Below are 30 T cell receptor beta chains sequenced from a single sample in a study of CD8 T cells in ankylosing spondylitis. Study-level findings and limits: Blood of patients with ankylosing spondylitis appeared to be characterized by a TCR beta motif of about eight highly homologous variants.

TCRdb recomputed calls from the 5' RACE reads with MiXCR, one row per CDR3 protein. The table shows around 440,000 distinct CDR3 sequences, with roughly 17% occurring only once. Their cognate antigens are unknown. Sample: blood, either unsorted or a sorted T cell fraction (not recorded which). These receptors all stem from a male donor with ankylosing spondylitis.

V and J are TRBV6-1 and TRBJ2-2, with 7 positions matching TRBD1. Germline loops: CDR1 MNHNS, CDR2 SASEGT. The CDR3 has 15 residues. Germline trimming cut 8 bases from V and 1 base from J; bases unmatched to any gene: 7. The CDR3 reads CASEPGTENTGELFF. The CDR3 DNA sequence: TGTGCCAGCGAACCCGGGACAGAGAACACCGGGGAGCTGTTTTTT.

The chain is built from TRBV6-5 and TRBJ1-1; possibly TRBD1 for D (5 bases). CDR3 length: 13 residues. Trimming removed 2 bases at V and 5 bases at J, with 9 bases between. From germline, CDR1 is MNHEY and CDR2 SVGAGI. The CDR3 loop reads CASSYRRGTEAFF. The CDR3 region has the DNA TGTGCCAGCAGTTACAGGCGGGGGACTGAAGCTTTCTTT.

The CDR3 coding sequence is TGTGCCAGCAGTGAAGGGAAGGGTAGAGAGACCCAGTACTTC. Translation gives CASSEGKGRETQYF. The V and J genes are TRBV2 and TRBJ2-5; D not certain. V gave up 1 base and J gave up 4 bases, with 10 bases separating them. The CDR3 length is 14 residues. Germline V gene data show CDR1 as SNHLY and CDR2 as FYNNEI.

The gene calls are TRBV20-1 and TRBJ2-3; 12 bases map to TRBD1. J lost 6 bases, V lost 3 bases, and 10 bases had no gene match. The CDR3 sequence is 16 residues long. The germline CDR1 and CDR2 sequences are DFQATT and SNEGSKA (reference sequence). CDR3 sequence reads: CSASGGQGARWDTQYF. The CDR3, as DNA: TGCAGTGCTAGTGGGGGACAGGGGGCGCGATGGGATACGCAGTATTTT.

This clonotype was counted a few times. The gene calls are TRBV4-1 and TRBJ1-6; D is possibly TRBD1 (6 bases). The CDR3 spans 15 residues. CDR1 is MGHRA and CDR2 is YSYEKL in the germline V gene. Trimming pared 3 bases from V and 7 bases from J, leaving 13 bases between. In nucleotides, the CDR3 is TGCGCCAGCAGCCACCCGGGGGGGGCGAATTCACCCCTCCACTTT. Its translation is CASSHPGGANSPLHF.

The chain is built from TRBV20-1 and TRBJ2-7, with 9 positions matching TRBD1. This CDR3 has 14 residues. The V segment lost 3 bases and the J segment 2 bases; nucleotides outside the gene matches: 5. Germline CDR1 is DFQATT and CDR2 is SNEGSKA (reference sequence). CDR3 amino acids: CSASNRGPTYEQYF. The CDR3 DNA sequence: TGCAGTGCTAGCAACAGGGGGCCGACCTACGAGCAGTACTTC.

The chain has TRBV18 and TRBJ2-7; 8 positions match TRBD1. Germline V lookup: CDR1 KGHSH, CDR2 LQKENI. The CDR3 extends over 14 amino acids. V lost 0 bases, J lost 4 bases, and 2 bases stayed unmatched. The CDR3 bases are TGTGCCAGCTCACCACCGGACAGGGTTTACGAGCAGTACTTC. Residues: CASSPPDRVYEQYF.

The chain is built from TRBV28 and TRBJ2-5; D uncertain. The germline CDR1 and CDR2 sequences are MDHEN and SYDVKM. V lost 3 bases to trimming and J lost 5 bases, with 7 bases between them. The CDR3 runs to 12 residues. The CDR3 DNA sequence: TGTGCCAGCAGTTTCTCATGGGAGACCCAGTACTTC. This encodes CASSFSWETQYF.

The V gene is TRBV27, the J gene TRBJ2-3, with unresolved D. The CDR3 covers 11 residues. Trimming stripped 3 bases from V and 8 bases from J, with 6 bases between. Looked up from germline, CDR1 is MNHEY and CDR2 is SMNVEV (reference sequence). CDR3 coding DNA: TGTGCCAGCAGTTTTAGAGGTACGCAGTATTTT. This encodes CASSFRGTQYF.

This clonotype was seen more than once but under ten times. The J gene is TRBJ2-2, the V gene TRBV2, with no clear D. V lost 7 bases to trimming and J lost 5 bases, with 5 bases between them. Germline assignment: CDR1 SNHLY and CDR2 FYNNEI. The CDR3 is made up of 11 amino acids. The CDR3 region is CASTATGELFF. The CDR3 DNA reads as TGTGCCAGCACAGCTACCGGGGAGCTGTTTTTT.

The rearrangement links TRBV2 to TRBJ2-3; D unclear. The CDR3 extends over 16 amino acids. Germline CDR1 is SNHLY and CDR2 is FYNNEI. V lost 7 bases and J lost 4, with 21 bases in between. CDR3 sequence (DNA): TGTGCCAGCACGAAGGGTGGCCATAGTCCTTCAGATACGCAGTATTTT. The encoded protein is CASTKGGHSPSDTQYF.

V and J are TRBV10-3 and TRBJ1-1; unclear D gene. CDR3 length equals 16 residues. CDR1 ENHRY and CDR2 SYGVKD come from the germline V gene. Trimming took off 8 bases at V and 7 bases at J, with 26 bases between the two ends. The CDR3 DNA reads as TGTGCCATCTTTAGACTGAACGATCCTCGATCCCTTGAAGCTTTCTTT. Translated, it gives CAIFRLNDPRSLEAFF.

This clonotype was observed a few times. The chain employs TRBV9 and TRBJ1-4; no clear D gene. Per the germline V gene, CDR1 is SGDLS and CDR2 is YYNGEE. The CDR3 totals 14 residues. Between the trimmed V and J ends, which lost 1 base and 8 bases, there was a span of 12 bases. CDR3 nucleotide sequence: TGTGCCAGCAGCGTATCAGGAGTGGCCGAAAAACTGTTTTTT. It specifies CASSVSGVAEKLFF.

This chain uses TRBV7-2 with TRBJ2-1, with 7 nucleotides matching TRBD1. The CDR3 sequence is 16 residues long. From germline, CDR1 is SGHTA and CDR2 FQGNSA. Unmatched junction bases numbered 5, after V lost 3 bases and J lost 0 bases. The CDR3: CASSFRTGSSYNEQFF. In DNA, the CDR3 is TGTGCCAGCAGCTTCCGGACAGGAAGCTCCTACAATGAGCAGTTCTTC.

The gene calls are TRBV12-5 and TRBJ1-1; D perhaps matches TRBD1 (5 bases). Deletions cut 6 bases from V and 0 bases from J, with 11 bases between. The germline CDR1 and CDR2 sequences are LGHNT and FRNRAP. The CDR3 spans 14 residues. The CDR3 spells CASGRDPMNTEAFF. Here the CDR3 DNA reads TGTGCTAGTGGCCGGGACCCCATGAACACTGAAGCTTTCTTT.

Many counts were recorded for this clonotype. The rearrangement joins TRBV28 to TRBJ2-3; D is possibly TRBD1 (6 bases). Deletions cut 6 bases from V and 0 bases from J, with 19 bases between. CDR3 length: 17 amino acids. Germline V gene lookup returns CDR1 MDHEN and CDR2 SYDVKM. The CDR3 DNA reads TGTGCCAGCAGCCTACTTTGGGCTCAGGGGAGCACAGATACGCAGTATTTT. Protein: CASSLLWAQGSTDTQYF.

The V call is TRBV30, the J call TRBJ2-7, with TRBD2 as a possible D gene (7 bases). CDR3 length equals 14 residues. The V gene lost 6 bases and the J gene lost 2 bases, with 17 bases spanning the gap. The germline gives CDR1 GTSNPN, CDR2 SVGIG (reference sequence). CDR3 bases: TGTGCCTGTACCTTAGGGGGGGTAGCCTACGAGCAGTACTTC. Translation gives CACTLGGVAYEQYF.

The chain is built from TRBV6-2 or TRBV6-3 and TRBJ1-5; D is perhaps TRBD1 (5 bases). Trimming shortened V by 5 bases and J by 7 bases, and 15 bases separated the two germline ends. Germline-derived CDR1 and CDR2 are MNHEY and SVGEGT. The CDR3 length is 14 residues. The CDR3 sequence: CASSTQGVGQPQHF. The CDR3 region has the DNA TGTGCCAGCAGTACGCAGGGAGTGGGCCAGCCCCAGCATTTT.

A few counts support this clonotype. CDR3 DNA sequence: TGTGCCATCAGTGTACAGGGGGCATTGGACTACACCTTC. Translating it yields CAISVQGALDYTF. The rearrangement uses TRBV10-3 and TRBJ1-2; 9 bases map to TRBD1. The V gene end was trimmed by 4 bases and the J gene end by 10 bases; junction bases not matched to a gene: 7. Germline loops: CDR1 ENHRY, CDR2 SYGVKD. The CDR3 has 13 amino acids.

Only a few counts were recorded for this clonotype. This chain links TRBV7-2 with TRBJ2-1; D might be TRBD1 or TRBD2, each matching 5 bases. The CDR3 runs 12 residues. V lost 6 bases and J 9 bases, leaving 12 bases between the germline ends. Looked up from germline, CDR1 is SGHTA and CDR2 is FQGNSA. Here the CDR3 reads CASSRGEGEQFF. DNA of the CDR3: TGTGCCAGCAGTAGGGGAGAAGGTGAGCAGTTCTTC.

J is TRBJ2-2 and V is TRBV11-2; D call uncertain. The V end was cut by 1 base, the J end by 0 bases, with 9 bases between. Germline-derived CDR1 and CDR2 are SGHAT and FQNNGV. This CDR3 contains 16 residues. CDR3 sequence: CASSLGSYTNTGELFF. The DNA of the CDR3 is TGTGCCAGCAGCTTAGGGTCGTACACGAACACCGGGGAGCTGTTTTTT.

This clonotype was seen repeatedly, ten times or more. The chain carries TRBV2 and TRBJ1-5; maybe TRBD1 (6 bases). CDR1 is SNHLY and CDR2 is FYNNEI in the germline V gene. This CDR3 is built from 14 residues. V lost 4 bases, J lost 5 bases, and 12 bases lay in between. The chain's CDR3 is CASSGQGRYQPQHF. As DNA, the CDR3 is TGTGCCAGCAGTGGGCAGGGGCGTTATCAGCCCCAGCATTTT. The whole variable domain, remainder taken from reference TRBV2 and TRBJ1-5, is EPEVTQTPSHQVTQMGQEVILRCVPISNHLYFYWYRQILGQKVEFLVSFYNNEISEKSEIFDDQFSVERPDGSNFTLKIRSTKLEDSAMYFCASSGQGRYQPQHFGDGTRLSIL.

This clonotype was seen a few times. CDR3 nucleotides: TGTGCCAGCAGCATACTAGCGGGAAAGGGCAATGAGCAGTTCTTC. Translation: CASSILAGKGNEQFF. The J gene is TRBJ2-1, the V gene TRBV21-1; TRBD2 is the table's D call, not checked against the DNA. TRBV21-1 is designated a pseudogene. The CDR3 totals 15 residues.

V gene TRBV5-1 combines with J gene TRBJ2-2; D tentatively fits TRBD1 or TRBD2 (5 bases each). Trimming took off 4 bases at V and 6 bases at J, with 13 bases between the two ends. CDR1 is SGHRS, CDR2 YFSETQ, per germline. The CDR3 has 14 amino acids. The CDR3, as DNA: TGCGCCAGCAGCCCGCTCGGGACCGCCGGGGAGCTGTTTTTT. This sequence encodes CASSPLGTAGELFF.

The genes are TRBV6-1 and TRBJ1-4, with D perhaps TRBD1 (5 bases). Germline V gene data show CDR1 as MNHNS and CDR2 as SASEGT. CDR3 length equals 15 residues. V was clipped by 6 bases and J by 4 bases, with 15 bases between them. This chain's CDR3 is CASRPSGQGNEKLFF. CDR3 in DNA: TGTGCCAGCAGACCTTCAGGGCAGGGTAATGAAAAACTGTTTTTT.

This clonotype was observed a handful of times. V gene TRBV7-2 combines with J gene TRBJ2-7; maybe TRBD2 (6 bases). The germline gives CDR1 SGHTA, CDR2 FQGNSA. V shed 1 base and J shed 4 bases, with 8 bases lying between them. CDR3 length: 13 residues. The CDR3 here is CASSLGEAYEQYF. CDR3 nucleotide sequence: TGTGCCAGCAGCTTAGGGGAGGCGTACGAGCAGTACTTC.

At least ten counts were recorded for this clonotype. The rearrangement uses TRBV29-1 and TRBJ1-1; D gene ambiguous. This CDR3 spans 12 amino acids. The germline V gene has CDR1 SQVTM and CDR2 ANQGSEA. Trimming cost V 4 bases and J 3 bases, with 9 bases left between them. The CDR3 sequence: CSVGYGDTEAFF. In DNA, the CDR3 is TGCAGCGTTGGATACGGGGACACTGAAGCTTTCTTT.

The V gene is TRBV18, the J gene TRBJ2-7; 15 bases are a match to TRBD2. The CDR3 runs 15 residues. V lost 0 bases, J lost 6 bases, and 0 bases stayed unmatched. CDR1 KGHSH and CDR2 LQKENI come from the germline V gene. CDR3 nucleotides: TGTGCCAGCTCACCACCGGGACTAGCGGGAGGCGAGCAGTACTTC. It codes for CASSPPGLAGGEQYF.

This clonotype was seen a handful of times. A junction boundary mismatches the germline segment, possibly from a read error. The V gene is TRBV29-1, the J gene TRBJ2-5; possible D gene TRBD1, 5 bases. This CDR3 comprises 13 residues. CDR1 is SQVTM and CDR2 is ANQGSEA in the germline V gene. CDR3 protein: CSVLDPGQEAQYF. CDR3 DNA: TGCAGCGTTTTAGACCCAGGGCAAGAGGCCCAGTACTTC.

In its sample, this clonotype was seen a few times. The chain employs TRBV27 and TRBJ2-1, with 7 bases aligning to TRBD1. From germline, CDR1 is MNHEY and CDR2 SMNVEV (reference sequence). The CDR3 has 14 amino acids. Trimming cost V 5 bases and J 7 bases; bases outside gene matches: 8. This chain's CDR3 is CASSPQGQRNEQFF. The CDR3 region has the DNA TGTGCCAGCAGTCCCCAGGGACAGCGAAATGAGCAGTTCTTC.